The clone carrying this T cell receptor (beta chain) showed up just once. Its matching antigen is unknown. In TCRdb, the 5' RACE reads were re-called with MiXCR into one record per CDR3 protein. The sample records tens of thousands of distinct CDR3 sequences, about 10% being singletons. The CDR3 spans 14 residues. Trimming removed 3 bases from V and 0 bases from J, with 10 bases in between. In germline, CDR1 is DFQATT, CDR2 SNEGSKA (reference sequence). The sample originates from a study of spatial heterogeneity in lung cancer. Study-wide background: Untreated early-stage non-small cell lung cancer patients, about 70 in total, were the donors. The study sequenced follow-up PBMC samples when they were available, at a median of about two years after resection.

Time point given: blood at routine non-recurrence follow-up after resection. The study sequenced unsorted whole RNA from tumor, nontumor lung or frozen PBMC. Broader study findings: Circulating ubiquitous expanded tumor TCRs were observed more frequently at resection than at follow-up.

Source: PBMCs, taken at follow-up. The source of this sequence is a female donor with early-stage non-small cell lung cancer. The V call is TRBV20-1, the J call TRBJ2-3; no definite D call. This CDR3 is CSARPSDSTDTQYF. The CDR3 DNA reads TGCAGTGCTAGGCCCTCGGACAGCACAGATACGCAGTATTTT.